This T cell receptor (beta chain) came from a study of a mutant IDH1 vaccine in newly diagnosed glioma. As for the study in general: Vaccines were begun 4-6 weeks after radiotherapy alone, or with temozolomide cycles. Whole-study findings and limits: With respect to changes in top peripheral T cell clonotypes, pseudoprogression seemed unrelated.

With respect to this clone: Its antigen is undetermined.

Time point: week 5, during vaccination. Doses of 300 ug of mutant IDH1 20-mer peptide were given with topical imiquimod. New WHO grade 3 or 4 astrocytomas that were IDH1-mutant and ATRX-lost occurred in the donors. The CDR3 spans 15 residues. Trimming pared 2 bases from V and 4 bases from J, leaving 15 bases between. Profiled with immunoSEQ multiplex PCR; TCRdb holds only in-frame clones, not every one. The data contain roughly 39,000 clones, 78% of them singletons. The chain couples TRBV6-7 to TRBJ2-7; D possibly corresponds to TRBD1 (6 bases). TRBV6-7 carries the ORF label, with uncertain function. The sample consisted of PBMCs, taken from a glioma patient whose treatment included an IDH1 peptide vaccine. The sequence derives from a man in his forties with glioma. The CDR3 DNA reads TGTGCCAGCAGTTACGATCGGGACACGAAATACGAGCAGTACTTC. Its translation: CASSYDRDTKYEQYF.